Listed below are T cell receptor beta chains from one sample, sequenced in a study of early T cells in non-severe SARS-CoV-2 infection. TCRdb passed the 5' RACE reads through MiXCR, listing each CDR3 protein once. Of 35,000 to 40,000 distinct CDR3 sequences listed, roughly 5% are singletons. The sequencing sample was made of whole blood. The source is an adult who was a healthcare worker with PCR-confirmed SARS-CoV-2 infection or an uninfected control (not recorded which). Each CDR3 is given with its conserved first and last residue. A D gene is named only where the DNA matches it firmly. Rows may omit the clone size; those that give it use once, few, many or a size class.

TRBJ1-4 | - | TRBV28 | many | TGTGCCAGCAGTGTGTTTCGAACTAATGAAAAACTGTTTTTT | CASSVFRTNEKLFF
TRBJ2-3 | TRBD2 | TRBV15 | many | TGTGCCACCAGCAGAAGCTTTGGACTAGCGACTAGCACAGATACGCAGTATTTT | CATSRSFGLATSTDTQYF
TRBJ1-5 | TRBD1 | TRBV10-3 | - | TGTGCCATCAGCGACAGGGGATCGAGCCAGCATTTT | CAISDRGSSQHF
TRBJ2-7 | TRBD2 | TRBV28 | many | TGTGCCAGCAGTTTATACCATTCGGGACTAGCGGGAGTACTGTACTTC | CASSLYHSGLAGVLYF
TRBJ1-1 | - | TRBV11-2 | many | TGTGCCAGCAGCTTAGTTGGCGGCAACACTGAAGCTTTCTTT | CASSLVGGNTEAFF
TRBJ2-1 | TRBD2 | TRBV7-8 | - | TGTGCCAGCACCAGCTACCGGGGGGGCTCCTACAATGAGCAGTTCTTC | CASTSYRGGSYNEQFF
TRBJ1-2 | TRBD1 | TRBV7-2 | few | TGTGCCAGCAGCCTCGGGGGGACAGCCGATAACTATGGCTACACCTTC | CASSLGGTADNYGYTF
TRBJ2-7 | - | TRBV19 | many | TGTGCCAGTAAAATCCGGGGCGCGGCCGAGCAGTACTTC | CASKIRGAAEQYF
TRBJ2-1 | TRBD2 | TRBV7-9 | - | TGTGCCAGCAGCATGAGCGGGGATAGTTACAATGAGCAGTTCTTC | CASSMSGDSYNEQFF
TRBJ2-1 | - | TRBV29-1 | - | TGCAGTGTTTTATCCGACAATGAGCAGTTCTTC | CSVLSDNEQFF
TRBJ1-1 | - | TRBV4-3 | many | TGCGCCAGCAGCCAAGATCGGCGGGACGGAGGAGTAAACACTGAAGCTTTCTTT | CASSQDRRDGGVNTEAFF
TRBJ2-7 | - | TRBV7-2 | many | TGTGCCAGCAGCCCGACGGGATTTTCCTACGAGCAGTACTTC | CASSPTGFSYEQYF
TRBJ1-6 | - | TRBV18 | - | TGTGCCAGCTCACCATCCTCGGCAAATTCACCCCTCCACTTT | CASSPSSANSPLHF